This T cell receptor (beta chain) was identified during a study of blood T cell repertoires in COVID-19 (dated by TCRdb to about 2020). Regarding the study in general: The collaborator samples originated in the United States, Italy and Spain and spanned the acute and convalescent phases of COVID-19. The prospective study material was composed of cDNA or gDNA derived from T cells, B-cell-depleted T cells, or PBMCs. The dataset comprised deeply sampled blood TCRbeta repertoires from subjects exposed to, actively infected with, or recovered from COVID-19. The repertoires were released in a freely available public database intended as a resource for research on the immune response to SARS-CoV-2. The samples were drawn from two sources: the first 160 participants of the ongoing ImmuneRACE study, and fewer than 1,500 subjects contributed by 6 global collaborators. A de-identified subject ID, COVID-19 status, age in years and sex were almost always included in the sample metadata. Where HLA class I and class II types were available, the types were taken from metadata supplied by the sample provider, not from assay-based typing.

Collaborating institutions collected whole blood in K2EDTA tubes following their own protocols. For TCRbeta analysis, collaborators shipped samples in one of three forms: frozen whole blood, isolated PBMCs, or DNA extracted from either of those sample types. As concerns this clone: Its antigen remains undetermined. Qualities for individual bases were not recorded, and no much larger clone is one base off.

V is shortened by 0 bases, J by 0 bases, and the region joining them spans 10 bases. The germline V gene encodes CDR1 SGHRS and CDR2 YFSETQ. The CDR3 goes from the cysteine to the phenylalanine over 15 residues. The only DNA kept is the CDR3, 45 bases in frame from the first base. TCRbeta CDR3 regions were amplified from genomic DNA by means of the immunoSEQ Assay, a bias-controlled multiplex PCR. Regarding the original processing steps: The number of nucleated cells in each sample was estimated by amplification of reference gene primers within the assay. Sequence reads were collapsed and filtered to measure the absolute abundance of every unique TCRbeta CDR3 rearrangement. For each sample, productive Simpson clonality was calculated by taking the square root of Simpson's diversity index across productive rearrangements. Sourced from immuneACCESS, this table was stored by TCRdb with only in-frame sequences that have V and J called. A share of the clones is absent; for the studies checked, an unresolved V gene accounts for under half, and the remainder has no known explanation. V and J calls and clone size are those listed in that table; D and trimming were worked out from the DNA. The sample contains some 170,000 clones, approximately 86% of them found a single time. More than 1.5% of the sample goes to the ten largest clones.

What the work shows at the level of the full study, not this receptor alone: How much clinical and demographic metadata was included differed by source and by participant, and the metadata was provided uncurated.

The rearranged segments are TRBV5-1 and TRBJ2-7; a confident D gene designation cannot be given. The receptor was derived from a woman in her forties or fifties with acute or convalescent COVID-19. The sequenced material came from peripheral blood. The CDR3 is CASSLDPRSSYEQYF. The DNA is as follows: TGCGCCAGCAGCTTGGATCCTAGGAGCTCCTACGAGCAGTACTTC.